This note documents a single T cell receptor (beta chain) sequence. Its antigen remains unknown. Germline V gene lookup returns CDR1 LNHDA and CDR2 SQIVND (reference sequence). V lost 4 bases to trimming and J lost 5 bases, with 7 bases between them. The CDR3 spans 12 residues. Assay: immunoSEQ multiplex PCR; the TCRdb copy retains only in-frame clones and omits some. This table holds more than 80,000 clones, 80% to 95% found once. The sample originates from a study of T cell responses to AZD1222 COVID-19 vaccine. Overall study results and limits: A reported finding is that nearly half of spike-specific TCRs target unmutated variant regions. The repertoires were collected only after the peak T cell response.

V gene TRBV19 combines with J gene TRBJ2-3, with D unresolved. This receptor was identified in an adult who received the AZD1222 COVID-19 vaccine. The sample consisted of peripheral blood, taken 28 days after the second AZD1222 dose. The CDR3 spells CASSTLGDTQYF. CDR3 coding DNA: TGTGCCAGTAGTACGTTAGGAGATACGCAGTATTTT.